Listed below are T cell receptor beta chains from one sample, sequenced in a study of T cell responses to AZD1222 COVID-19 vaccine. Clones were sequenced by immunoSEQ multiplex PCR, and TCRdb holds only the in-frame ones, with some missing. The repertoire has more than 70,000 clones, approximately 90% of them found once; the top ten carry less than 35%. The sample in question was peripheral blood, obtained 28 days after the second AZD1222 dose. The receptors were gathered from an adult who received the AZD1222 COVID-19 vaccine. Each CDR3 is given with its conserved first and last residue. Each record gives: CDR3 protein, V gene.

CDR3: CASSLGPSYEQYF
V: TRBV6-2/TRBV6-3

CDR3: CASSVDGKTYEQYF
V: TRBV9

CDR3: CASSLSLAGGWGEQFF
V: TRBV5-1

CDR3: CASSDLRAPNEQFF
V: TRBV6-4

CDR3: CASRTFWTGETYNEQFF
V: TRBV27

CDR3: CASSGRLDTQYF
V: TRBV2

CDR3: CASSEGKSYNEQFF
V: TRBV2

CDR3: CASSLGGAGAHQEQFF
V: TRBV5-1

CDR3: CASTQEGFTGANVLTF
V: TRBV2

CDR3: CASSWLAGGNTGELFF
V: TRBV6-5

CDR3: CASSRKKQSAGEQYF
V: TRBV3-1/TRBV3-2

CDR3: CASSLGQGVGYTF
V: TRBV6-5

CDR3: CSAKQGYEQYF
V: TRBV20-1

CDR3: CASNPQNTGLSNQPQHF
V: TRBV23-1

CDR3: CASSFGGGMNTEAFF
V: TRBV11-2

CDR3: CATHPSTQDTEAFF
V: TRBV2

CDR3: CASSTLIAGIKNGYTF
V: TRBV19

CDR3: CAISESGQGSNQPQHF
V: TRBV10-3

CDR3: CASSDGAGGPGANVLTF
V: TRBV6-4

CDR3: CASSLGGTKNIQYF
V: TRBV28

CDR3: CASSLGGSYGYTF
V: TRBV5-6

CDR3: CALRGAGESYGYTF
V: TRBV10-3

CDR3: CIGRGDNTGELFF
V: TRBV29-1

CDR3: CASSGGGSGNPYEQYF
V: TRBV11-2

CDR3: CASSLRTGTNTGELFF
V: TRBV5-4

CDR3: CASSLSPYEQYF
V: TRBV7-3

CDR3: CASSIVGQRPQHF
V: TRBV19

CDR3: CATSDLRELAGDEQFF
V: TRBV24-1

CDR3: CASTAGPYGYTF
V: TRBV28

CDR3: CASSLAEADYEQYF
V: TRBV5-6